The present T cell receptor (beta chain) was sequenced within a study of T cells in Graves' hyperthyroidism and ophthalmopathy. Overall study results and limits: Expanded thyroid clonotypes (above 0.001) were mostly also found in blood. Ophthalmopathy was predicted by the model a median of about six months ahead of onset.

TCR beta CDR3 region amplification was performed from RNA transcripts. HTBI primers were used for first-round RT-PCR of the TCR CDR3. TCRdb reprocessed the multiplex PCR reads with MiXCR, giving one entry per CDR3 protein. Of fewer than 900,000 distinct CDR3 sequences detected, 16% appear once; the ten largest clones hold about 8.4%. This clonotype was seen more than once but under ten times. Antigen specificity is unknown. The CDR3 covers 16 residues. Germline V gene data show CDR1 as MDHEN and CDR2 as SYDVKM. With 4 bases clipped from V and 7 bases from J, the junction kept 8 bases outside the gene matches.

The clonotype originates from a man younger than 35 with Graves' hyperthyroidism. The material sequenced was blood. The rearrangement links TRBV28 to TRBJ2-2; 11 bases line up with TRBD1. In DNA form, the CDR3 reads TGTGCCAGCAGTTACCCGAGGACAGGGGGCGGCGGGGAGCTGTTTTTT. Translation: CASSYPRTGGGGELFF.